This TCR beta chain derives from a study of cytomegalovirus exposure and HLA in healthy donors. Broader study findings: In the roughly 120 validation repertoires, a later analysis found that first-cohort TCR clusters tended to co-occur.

The protocol was immunoSEQ multiplex PCR, while the TCRdb copy is restricted to in-frame clones and leaves out a portion. The repertoire consists of tens of thousands of clones, with around 94% occurring once and the leading ten covering more than 2.5%. From germline, CDR1 is SGHNT and CDR2 YYREEE (reference sequence). The CDR3 sequence is 17 residues long. Between the trimmed V and J ends, which lost 3 bases and 5 bases, there was a span of 24 bases. This clone came up once. The antigen remains undetermined. The chain combines TRBV5-4 with TRBJ2-7; a possible D gene is TRBD2 (5 bases). This clonotype originated in a woman aged 18-30 years in good health and CMV-seropositive. The source material was PBMCs. CDR3 in amino acids: CASSSAKGGFHADEQYF. In DNA form, the CDR3 reads TGTGCCAGCAGCTCCGCCAAAGGAGGTTTCCACGCCGACGAGCAGTACTTC.